This TCR beta chain was sequenced during a study of blood T cell repertoires in COVID-19. Authors' data handling: Nucleated cell number was recorded as an estimate derived from reference gene primer amplification. TCRdb's table, derived via immunoSEQ multiplex PCR, lists solely in-frame clones and lacks some. For V, J and clone size, that table is used; D and trimming come from the DNA. The repertoire holds approximately 150,000 clones, roughly 88% seen once, with roughly 10% in the top ten. The CDR3 has 12 residues. Germline V gives CDR1 MRHNA, CDR2 SNTAGT. Trimming pared 6 bases from V and 4 bases from J, leaving 7 bases between.

Material for sequencing was peripheral blood. The sequence derives from a man in his 60s with active or convalescent COVID-19. The chain employs TRBV6-4 and TRBJ2-4; D gene uncertain. The CDR3 reads CASRAMKNIQYF. The CDR3 DNA reads TGTGCCAGCAGGGCCATGAAAAACATTCAGTACTTC.